These 21 T cell receptor beta chains originate from one sample sequenced in a study of blood T cell repertoires in COVID-19. Measured with immunoSEQ multiplex PCR; TCRdb has only the in-frame clones, and not every one. Among approximately 410,000 clones listed, around 86% were seen once. Sequenced input: peripheral blood. The receptors here all came from a woman in her twenties or thirties with active or convalescent COVID-19.

This clone was seen many times. The J gene is TRBJ1-1, the V gene TRBV6-5; the match to TRBD1 covers 7 bases. This CDR3 is built from 12 residues. Germline V CDR1 and CDR2: MNHEY, SVGAGI. Trimming took 6 bases from V and 7 from J; bases not matched to a gene: 5. CDR3 DNA sequence: TGTGCCAGCAGGTTGCGGACAGGTGAAGCTTTCTTT. Its translation is CASRLRTGEAFF.

This chain uses TRBV7-9 with TRBJ1-2; D unclear. V was cut by 5 bases and J by 3 bases, with 10 bases left in between. Germline CDR1 reads SEHNR; CDR2 reads FQNEAQ (reference sequence). The CDR3 sequence is 13 residues long. The CDR3 DNA follows: TGTGCCAGCAGCCCAGTATACGACTATGGCTACACCTTC. It is translated as CASSPVYDYGYTF.

This chain links TRBV19 with TRBJ2-3; D is perhaps TRBD2 (5 bases). V was trimmed by 8 bases and J by 3 bases, leaving 18 bases between them. The V gene's germline CDR1 is LNHDA and CDR2 SQIVND (reference sequence). There are 15 residues in the CDR3. DNA for the CDR3: TGTGCCAGTCGCTCCCGGGCCGAGGGTACAGATACGCAGTATTTT. Encoded protein: CASRSRAEGTDTQYF.

The chain joins TRBV11-2 to TRBJ2-1, with D hard to call. V shed 5 bases and J shed 9 bases, with 14 bases lying between them. The CDR3 spans 13 residues. The V gene's germline CDR1 is SGHAT and CDR2 FQNNGV. Here the CDR3 reads CASSPGMVVEQFF. CDR3 in DNA: TGTGCCAGCAGCCCCGGTATGGTCGTTGAGCAGTTCTTC.

The V gene is TRBV2, the J gene TRBJ2-5; D not resolved. Germline assignment: CDR1 SNHLY and CDR2 FYNNEI. The length of the CDR3 is 13 residues. V gave up 3 bases and J gave up 3 bases, with 8 bases separating them. The CDR3 here is CASSDGSEETQYF. The CDR3 region has the DNA TGTGCCAGCAGTGATGGTTCAGAAGAGACCCAGTACTTC.

The V gene is TRBV7-9, the J gene TRBJ1-5, with unresolved D. CDR3 length: 17 residues. Deletions cut 5 bases from V and 2 bases from J, with 19 bases between. CDR1 and CDR2 (germline): SEHNR, FQNEAQ (reference sequence). Here the CDR3 DNA reads TGTGCCAGCAGCCCGGATATGTCAGCGGGTCGCAATCAGCCCCAGCATTTT. Protein product: CASSPDMSAGRNQPQHF.

The rearrangement joins TRBV13 to TRBJ2-1, with TRBD2 matching 10 bases. V lost 2 bases to trimming and J lost 5 bases; unmatched junction nucleotides: 3. The germline CDR1 and CDR2 sequences are PRHDT and FYEKMQ (reference sequence). The length of the CDR3 is 15 residues. CDR3 coding DNA: TGTGCCAGCAGCTTATTTCTAGCGGGAGACAATGAGCAGTTCTTC. Encoded protein: CASSLFLAGDNEQFF. Full variable domain (remainder filled in from reference TRBV13 and TRBJ2-1): AAGVIQSPRHLIKEKRETATLKCYPIPRHDTVYWYQQGPGQDPQFLISFYEKMQSDKGSIPDRFSAQQFSDYHSELNMSSLELGDSALYFCASSLFLAGDNEQFFGPGTRLTVL.

This clone was observed a single time. The chain combines TRBV18 with TRBJ2-3, with a tentative D call TRBD2 (6 bases). The germline V gene encodes CDR1 KGHSH and CDR2 LQKENI. The CDR3 loop spans 17 amino acids. V was pared by 2 bases and J by 2 bases, with 17 bases between. CDR3 in DNA: TGTGCCAGCTCACCAACGAGGGTACCGGGGGTCACAGATACGCAGTATTTT. Encoded protein: CASSPTRVPGVTDTQYF. The full variable domain, completed using reference TRBV18 and TRBJ2-3, is NAGVMQNPRHLVRRRGQEARLRCSPMKGHSHVYWYRQLPEEGLKFMVYLQKENIIDESGMPKERFSAEFPKEGPSILRIQQVVRGDSAAYFCASSPTRVPGVTDTQYFGPGTRLTVL.

The chain employs TRBV6-2 or TRBV6-3 and TRBJ1-1, with 7 bases identical to TRBD1. The CDR3 spans 15 residues. Germline V lookup: CDR1 MNHEY, CDR2 SVGEGT. With 1 base clipped from V and 0 bases from J, the junction kept 2 bases outside the gene matches. The CDR3 DNA reads as TGTGCCAGCAGTTACTATACAGGGGTGAACACTGAAGCTTTCTTT. Translated: CASSYYTGVNTEAFF.

The V gene is TRBV6-5, the J gene TRBJ2-7, with TRBD1 matching over 11 bases. CDR3 length equals 12 residues. Germline V lookup: CDR1 MNHEY, CDR2 SVGAGI. V trimming: 5 bases; J trimming: 11 bases; junction bases outside the gene matches: 5. The CDR3 here is CASSRTGGSKYF. The CDR3 DNA reads as TGTGCCAGCAGTAGGACAGGGGGCTCCAAGTACTTC.

A remark on this clone: Other DNA sequences within the sample encode an identical CDR3. V gene TRBV2 combines with J gene TRBJ2-3; D perhaps matches TRBD2 (5 bases). CDR1 and CDR2 from the germline V gene are SNHLY and FYNNEI. V gave up 3 bases and J gave up 1 base, with 5 bases separating them. The CDR3 covers 13 residues. The CDR3 DNA follows: TGTGCCAGCAGTGAGGGAGGCACAGATACGCAGTATTTT. This codes for CASSEGGTDTQYF.

The CDR3: CSVVPSGNLLSSYEQYF. CDR3 DNA sequence: TGCAGCGTTGTGCCTAGCGGGAACCTCCTTAGCTCCTACGAGCAGTACTTC. The J gene is TRBJ2-7, the V gene TRBV29-1; 9 nucleotides line up with TRBD2. The CDR3 sequence is 17 residues long. The junction had 13 bases not matched to a gene; V was cut back by 4 bases and J by 0 bases. Looked up from germline, CDR1 is SQVTM and CDR2 is ANQGSEA.

The rearrangement uses TRBV7-6 and TRBJ2-2; 8 bases fit TRBD1. J gave up 2 bases and V 5 bases, and 7 bases lay outside the gene matches. This CDR3 region has 16 residues. The germline V gene has CDR1 SGHVS and CDR2 FNYEAQ. CDR3: CASSPLRGLNTGELFF. In nucleotides, the CDR3 is TGTGCCAGCAGCCCACTCAGGGGGCTCAACACCGGGGAGCTGTTTTTT.

The chain uses TRBV6-6 and TRBJ2-7; 15 bases are a match to TRBD2. The CDR3 covers 18 residues. V shed 5 bases, J shed 3 bases, and the junction held 11 bases outside the gene matches. Germline loops: CDR1 MNHNY, CDR2 SVGAGI (reference sequence). CDR3 protein: CASSPVAGLAGGNYEQYF. The DNA for the CDR3 is TGTGCCAGCAGTCCCGTTGCGGGACTAGCGGGAGGTAACTACGAGCAGTACTTC.

The chain couples TRBV7-9 to TRBJ1-4, with TRBD1 matching over 7 bases. This CDR3 spans 15 amino acids. The junction had 9 bases not matched to a gene; V was cut back by 5 bases and J by 6 bases. In germline, CDR1 is SEHNR, CDR2 FQNEAQ (reference sequence). The CDR3 region has the DNA TGTGCCAGCAGCCAAAACAGGGGTGATTATGAAAAACTGTTTTTT. This gives the protein CASSQNRGDYEKLFF. The entire variable domain, with the rest obtained from reference TRBV7-9 and TRBJ1-4, is as follows: DTGVSQNPRHKITKRGQNVTFRCDPISEHNRLYWYRQTLGQGPEFLTYFQNEAQLEKSRLLSDRFSAERPKGSFSTLEIQRTEQGDSAMYLCASSQNRGDYEKLFFGSGTQLSVL.

The chain recombines TRBV24-1 with TRBJ1-5; D gene unclear. The CDR3 consists of 14 residues. The germline V and J ends were trimmed by 9 bases and 3 bases, with 14 bases remaining between them. Germline V gene data show CDR1 as KGHDR and CDR2 as SFDVKD. The CDR3 DNA follows: TGTGCCACCGCGGCGGGGAGATTCAATCAGCCCCAGCATTTT. This codes for CATAAGRFNQPQHF.

This chain links TRBV3-1 (or the pseudogene TRBV3-2) with TRBJ1-1; the D is unclear. Germline CDR1 and CDR2: LGHDT and YNNKEL (reference sequence). Trimming left V 2 bases short and J 2 bases short, with 9 bases between. The CDR3 sequence is 14 residues long. The CDR3 reads CASSQLGLNTEAFF. For the CDR3, the DNA is TGTGCCAGCAGCCAACTAGGACTAAACACTGAAGCTTTCTTT.

The rearrangement uses TRBV7-9 and TRBJ2-5; a weak D match, TRBD1 (6 bases). Deletions cut 5 bases from V and 3 bases from J, with 13 bases between. This CDR3 has 14 amino acids. Germline V gene sequence: CDR1 SEHNR, CDR2 FQNEAQ (reference sequence). CDR3 region: CASSPRAGEETQYF. DNA for the CDR3: TGTGCCAGCAGCCCCCGGGCAGGGGAAGAGACCCAGTACTTC.

The genes are TRBV10-3 and TRBJ1-2; 8 nucleotides agree with TRBD1. The CDR3 runs to 14 residues. Germline assignment: CDR1 ENHRY and CDR2 SYGVKD. The V gene end was trimmed by 5 bases and the J gene end by 3 bases; junction bases not matched to a gene: 5. Here the CDR3 DNA reads TGTGCCATCAGTAACCAGGGGGCGGACTATGGCTACACCTTC. Translation gives CAISNQGADYGYTF.

The chain recombines TRBV10-3 with TRBJ2-7; the D gene is possibly TRBD1 (5 bases). The CDR3 is 16 residues long. Per germline, CDR1 ENHRY and CDR2 SYGVKD. Deletions cut 10 bases from V and 1 base from J, with 23 bases between. The CDR3 loop reads CASGQGWNPKSYEQYF. CDR3 DNA sequence: TGTGCCAGCGGCCAGGGTTGGAATCCAAAGTCCTACGAGCAGTACTTC.

The table lists this clone with many counts. This chain links TRBV10-3 with TRBJ2-3; 9 nucleotides match TRBD1. After removal of 7 bases from V and 2 bases from J, the junction contained 7 bases not matched to a gene. Germline CDR1 reads ENHRY; CDR2 reads SYGVKD. The length of the CDR3 is 15 residues. The CDR3 spells CAITQGARNTDTQYF. CDR3 nucleotides: TGTGCCATCACACAGGGGGCGCGTAACACAGATACGCAGTATTTT.